This T cell receptor beta chain was identified in a study of blood T cell repertoires in COVID-19. At the level of the study: T cells, B-cell-depleted T cells, or PBMCs provided the cDNA or gDNA that served as material.

Methods used by the authors: For nucleated cells, counts were estimated from reference gene primer amplification. Assay: immunoSEQ multiplex PCR; the TCRdb copy retains only in-frame clones and omits some. V, J and clone size are those of that table, while D and trimming were read from the DNA. The sample includes some 330,000 clones, around nine tenths of them seen just once. Seattle patients were enrolled while actively infected and followed longitudinally. Germline-derived CDR1 and CDR2 are MDHEN and SYDVKM. V dropped 1 base and J dropped 7 bases, with 11 bases sitting between them. This CDR3 region has 15 residues.

The sequence derives from a woman aged 30 to 39 with COVID-19, enrolled during active disease. The sample comprised peripheral blood. This chain uses TRBV28 with TRBJ1-6, with no clear D. CDR3 sequence: CASSLYGVGNSPLHF. DNA for the CDR3: TGTGCCAGCAGTTTATATGGAGTAGGAAATTCACCCCTCCACTTT.